One sample yielded the 2 T cell receptor beta chains listed below, sequenced in a study of T cell repertoires in cytomegalovirus infection. In TCRdb, the reads were re-called with MiXCR into one record per CDR3 protein. The repertoire holds hundreds of thousands of distinct CDR3 sequences, with around a third as singletons. These TCRs are of unknown antigen specificity. Sequencing used cultured PBMCs, obtained from culture after CMV antigen stimulation. Source of these receptors: a human donor in good health (CMV status not recorded). Some clones in this sample may be carry-over from other donors' samples.

The chain employs TRBV7-8 and TRBJ1-5, with D unclear. Per germline, CDR1 SGHVS and CDR2 FQNEAQ. V was clipped by 5 bases and J by 4 bases, with 15 bases between them. The CDR3 covers 15 residues. CDR3 in amino acids: CASSTRTVRNQPQHF. Here the CDR3 DNA reads TGTGCCAGCAGCACCAGGACCGTTAGGAATCAGCCCCAGCATTTT.

This clonotype was seen more than once but under ten times. CDR3 amino acids: CASSQESVSGIETQYF. CDR3 sequence (DNA): TGTGCCAGCAGCCAAGAATCGGTTAGCGGGATAGAGACCCAGTACTTC. J is TRBJ2-5 and V is TRBV4-2; 8 nucleotides agree with TRBD2. The CDR3 extends over 16 amino acids. Germline V CDR1 and CDR2: LGHNA, YNFKEQ. V lost 0 bases and J lost 4; bases outside the gene matches: 7.